These T cell receptor beta chains were read from a single sample in a study of STAT5B mutations in CD4+ large granular lymphocyte leukemia. Here immunoSEQ multiplex PCR was the method, and the copy in TCRdb shows in-frame clones only, minus some. The table records tens of thousands of clones, 80% to 90% of them present only once. The source material was CD4+ T cells from blood buffy coats. These receptor sequences come from a human donor in good health. Both conserved end residues are part of each CDR3. A D gene is named only where the DNA matches it firmly. Size tells how often a clone was seen (once, few, many) or the class of an expanded clone, and some rows leave it out.

CDR3 | DNA | D | V | size | J
CASSRDTYTEAFF | TGCGCCAGCAGTCGGGACACTTACACTGAAGCTTTCTTT | - | TRBV4-3 | - | TRBJ1-1
CSVEDFAGEKLFF | TGCAGCGTTGAAGATTTTGCGGGTGAAAAACTGTTTTTT | - | TRBV29-1 | few | TRBJ1-4
CASSSDLAGGISYEQYF | TGTGCCAGCAGCTCGGACCTAGCGGGAGGGATCTCCTACGAGCAGTACTTC | TRBD2 | TRBV7-6 | - | TRBJ2-7
CATSRPKTGTTTYEQYF | TGTGCCACCAGCAGACCCAAGACCGGGACTACGACTTACGAGCAGTACTTC | TRBD2 | TRBV15 | - | TRBJ2-7
CASSLPDRWDERTDTQYF | TGTGCCAGCAGTTTACCCGATCGTTGGGACGAACGAACAGATACGCAGTATTTT | - | TRBV28 | - | TRBJ2-3
CASSLQGSNRPQHF | TGTGCCAGCAGCCTCCAGGGGAGCAATCGGCCCCAGCATTTT | - | TRBV6-5 | - | TRBJ1-5
CASSSRGKTGEAFF | TGTGCCAGTAGTTCCCGTGGAAAGACAGGGGAAGCTTTCTTT | TRBD1 | TRBV19 | few | TRBJ1-1
CASSLDRVYQPQHF | TGTGCCAGCAGCTTAGACCGGGTGTATCAGCCCCAGCATTTT | - | TRBV11-2 | few | TRBJ1-5
CASSRTSGPDTQYF | TGTGCCAGCAGCCGGACTAGCGGCCCAGATACGCAGTATTTT | TRBD2 | TRBV7-2 | - | TRBJ2-3
CSPGTDNEQFF | TGCAGCCCCGGGACCGACAATGAGCAGTTCTTC | - | TRBV20-1 | - | TRBJ2-1
CASSYRAIATNEKLFF | TGTGCCAGCAGTTATCGGGCCATTGCAACTAATGAAAAACTGTTTTTT | - | TRBV6-5 | - | TRBJ1-4
CACQRTGTDTQYF | TGTGCCTGCCAAAGGACTGGCACAGATACGCAGTATTTT | - | TRBV5-8 | - | TRBJ2-3
CASSPIAGGGETQYF | TGTGCCAGTAGTCCCATAGCGGGAGGAGGAGAGACCCAGTACTTC | TRBD2 | TRBV19 | few | TRBJ2-5
CASSYSAVLNEQFF | TGTGCCAGCAGTTACTCCGCCGTTTTGAATGAGCAGTTCTTC | - | TRBV6-6 | - | TRBJ2-1